One and the same sample provided the 8 T cell receptor beta chains below, sequenced in a study of cytomegalovirus exposure and HLA in healthy donors. The study ran its PCR with 60 Vbeta and 13 Jbeta primers. TCRdb keeps only in-frame clones here, not all; method: immunoSEQ multiplex PCR. The repertoire includes 200,000 or so clones, roughly 80% of them detected once, and about 0.26% sits in the top ten. Sequenced: PBMCs. The receptors come from a boy aged 5-17 years in good health and CMV-seronegative.

This chain connects TRBV28 to TRBJ2-6; D is unresolved. V was pared by 7 bases and J by 1 base, with 5 bases between. Germline CDR1 and CDR2: MDHEN and SYDVKM. This CDR3 is built from 13 residues. CDR3 protein: CASTLSGANVLTF. The CDR3 DNA sequence: TGTGCCAGCACCCTATCTGGGGCCAACGTCCTGACTTTC.

The CDR3 here is CASSLLAAFSYEQYF. In DNA, the CDR3 is TGTGCCAGCAGCCTACTAGCGGCGTTCTCCTACGAGCAGTACTTC. The gene calls are TRBV7-2 and TRBJ2-7; 8 nucleotides agree with TRBD2. Germline CDR1 and CDR2: SGHTA and FQGNSA. J was trimmed by 0 bases and V by 5 bases; bases with no gene match: 6. This CDR3 contains 15 residues.

This clone was observed a single time. CDR3 amino acids: CASSGHGTAESGNTIYF. CDR3 nucleotide sequence: TGTGCCAGCAGTGGGCACGGGACAGCAGAATCTGGAAACACCATATATTTT. J is TRBJ1-3 and V is TRBV25-1; 7 bases agree with TRBD1. V dropped 4 bases and J dropped 1; count of bases not matched to a gene: 10. Per the germline V gene, CDR1 is MGHDK and CDR2 is SYGVNS. The CDR3 loop spans 17 amino acids.

The rearrangement links TRBV18 to TRBJ2-7; D remains unclear. Germline-derived CDR1 and CDR2 are KGHSH and LQKENI. The V and J ends lost 6 bases and 3 bases respectively, with 6 bases between them. The CDR3 has 11 amino acids. CDR3 DNA sequence: TGTGCCAGCTCCCTAAGCTACGAGCAGTACTTC. It yields the protein CASSLSYEQYF.

The chain is built from TRBV5-6 and TRBJ2-7; perhaps TRBD1 as D (6 bases). The CDR3 consists of 15 residues. CDR1 and CDR2 from the germline V gene are SGHDT and YYEEEE. Trimming stripped 4 bases from V and 0 bases from J, with 14 bases between. The CDR3 DNA is TGTGCCAGCAGCGTATGGGGGCTCAGCTCCTACGAGCAGTACTTC. Amino acids: CASSVWGLSSYEQYF. Full variable domain (missing parts from reference TRBV5-6 and TRBJ2-7): DAGVTQSPTHLIKTRGQQVTLRCSPKSGHDTVSWYQQALGQGPQFIFQYYEEEERQRGNFPDRFSGHQFPNYSSELNVNALLLGDSALYLCASSVWGLSSYEQYFGPGTRLTVT.

The chain combines TRBV2 with TRBJ1-1, with TRBD1 matching 7 bases. The V gene's germline CDR1 is SNHLY and CDR2 FYNNEI. The V segment lost 2 bases and the J segment 1 base; nucleotides outside the gene matches: 7. The CDR3 is 16 amino acids. The CDR3 is CASSEMSGGWNTEAFF. Written as DNA, the CDR3 is TGTGCCAGCAGTGAAATGTCAGGGGGGTGGAACACTGAAGCTTTCTTT.

The V and J genes are TRBV18 and TRBJ2-7, with a tentative D call TRBD2 (7 bases). Germline CDR1 reads KGHSH; CDR2 reads LQKENI. CDR3 size: 17 residues. Trimming left V 6 bases short and J 5 bases short, with 26 bases between. For the CDR3, the DNA is TGTGCCAGCTCCTACCAACAGGGAGGGTATCTTTCGGACGAGCAGTACTTC. Its translation: CASSYQQGGYLSDEQYF.

The rearrangement links TRBV29-1 to TRBJ2-5; tentatively, D is TRBD2 (7 bases). Germline values: CDR1 SQVTM, CDR2 ANQGSEA. V was clipped by 5 bases and J by 7 bases, with 17 bases between them. This CDR3 has 13 residues. The CDR3 here is CSVYLGGRGTQYF. The CDR3 nucleotides are TGCAGCGTTTACCTGGGGGGGCGCGGGACCCAGTACTTC.